What follows are 9 T cell receptor beta chains derived from one specimen sequenced in a study of blood T cell repertoires in COVID-19. TCRdb's table, derived via immunoSEQ multiplex PCR, lists solely in-frame clones and lacks some. The sample records roughly 330,000 clones, around 86% being singletons. The sequencing sample was made of peripheral blood. The receptors come from a woman aged 45-65 years with acute or convalescent COVID-19.

V usage is TRBV5-1 and J usage is TRBJ2-7, with 7 bases identical to TRBD2. The J segment lost 3 bases and the V segment lost 7 bases, leaving 13 bases of the junction unmatched. Germline CDR1 reads SGHRS; CDR2 reads YFSETQ. The CDR3 is 15 residues long. This chain's CDR3 is CASGPRDYSDYEQYF. The CDR3 nucleotides read TGCGCCAGCGGACCCCGGGACTATTCTGACTACGAGCAGTACTTC.

The chain is built from TRBV6-6 and TRBJ2-7; perhaps TRBD2 as D (5 bases). Germline lookup yields CDR1 MNHNY and CDR2 SVGAGI (reference sequence). V was pared by 2 bases and J by 3 bases, with 8 bases between. The CDR3 is made up of 13 amino acids. Here the CDR3 reads CASSYRTFYEQYF. CDR3 nucleotide sequence: TGTGCCAGCAGTTACCGGACTTTCTACGAGCAGTACTTC.

CDR3 coding DNA: TGTGCCAGCAGTTTCCACAGGGCAAACACCATATATTTT. Protein: CASSFHRANTIYF. The chain couples TRBV28 to TRBJ1-3; D may be TRBD1 (6 bases). Germline V gives CDR1 MDHEN, CDR2 SYDVKM. This CDR3 has 13 amino acids. The V end lost 3 bases, the J end lost 6 bases, and 9 bases lay between the germline ends.

The V and J genes are TRBV10-3 and TRBJ2-7, with 12 bases that match TRBD1. This CDR3 has 13 residues. The J segment lost 4 bases and the V segment lost 6 bases, leaving 1 base of the junction unmatched. Germline V gives CDR1 ENHRY, CDR2 SYGVKD. CDR3 sequence reads: CAIRGQGAYEQYF. DNA for the CDR3: TGTGCCATCAGGGGACAGGGGGCTTACGAGCAGTACTTC.

The chain employs TRBV27 and TRBJ2-2; perhaps TRBD1 as D (6 bases). The germline CDR1 and CDR2 sequences are MNHEY and SMNVEV (reference sequence). V was clipped by 5 bases and J by 2 bases, with 12 bases between them. The CDR3 runs 15 residues. The CDR3 DNA reads as TGTGCCAGCAGTACCCCGGGACAAAACACCGGGGAGCTGTTTTTT. Translating it yields CASSTPGQNTGELFF.

The rearrangement links TRBV30 to TRBJ2-7; 8 bases match TRBD2. CDR1 is GTSNPN, CDR2 SVGIG, per germline (reference sequence). Trimming at V came to 5 bases and at J to 7 bases, leaving 16 bases not matched to a gene. The CDR3 contains 15 residues. For the CDR3, the DNA is TGTGCCTGGCGCCCTATTGGACTAGCCCCCCAGGAGCAGTACTTC. It is translated as CAWRPIGLAPQEQYF.

The chain couples TRBV5-1 to TRBJ1-5; 9 positions agree with TRBD1. V gave up 4 bases and J gave up 5 bases; unmatched junction bases: 4. Germline V CDR1 and CDR2: SGHRS, YFSETQ. The CDR3 is 14 residues long. CDR3 nucleotide sequence: TGCGCCAGCAGCCTCCGACAGGGGGATCAGCCCCAGCATTTT. It yields the protein CASSLRQGDQPQHF.

The V gene is TRBV5-4, the J gene TRBJ2-5; D uncertain. Trimming left V 0 bases short and J 1 base short, with 7 bases between. This CDR3 is built from 14 residues. Germline assignment: CDR1 SGHNT and CDR2 YYREEE (reference sequence). The CDR3 protein is CASSLVQIQETQYF. In nucleotides, the CDR3 is TGTGCCAGCAGCTTGGTCCAGATCCAAGAGACCCAGTACTTC.

In this sample, this clone turned up a few times. V usage is TRBV2 and J usage is TRBJ2-7; D perhaps matches TRBD1 (5 bases). Germline assignment: CDR1 SNHLY and CDR2 FYNNEI. V was clipped by 2 bases and J by 3 bases, with 11 bases between them. The CDR3 runs to 14 residues. CDR3 loop: CASSEQGVLYEQYF. CDR3 DNA: TGTGCCAGCAGTGAACAGGGCGTCCTCTACGAGCAGTACTTC.